This T cell receptor beta chain is drawn from a study of early T cells in non-severe SARS-CoV-2 infection. The wider study: The authors sequenced bulk RNA from unsorted whole blood, leaving chains unpaired. Study-wide points: VDJdb-based matching was biased toward anti-spike CD8 responses and missed private and CD4 specificities.

On this clonotype: Its antigen is undetermined.

Attachment of unique molecular identifiers was made to individual cDNA molecules. TCRdb recomputed calls from the 5' RACE reads with MiXCR, one row per CDR3 protein. The table records tens of thousands of distinct CDR3 sequences, 8.7% of them present only once. This TCR was sampled from an adult who was a healthcare worker with PCR-confirmed SARS-CoV-2 infection or an uninfected control (not recorded which). Sample: whole blood, taken at baseline.

CDR3 protein: CASSWGQNTEAFF. The CDR3 region has the DNA TGCGCCAGCAGCTGGGGACAGAACACTGAAGCTTTCTTT. V usage is TRBV5-1 and J usage is TRBJ1-1; TRBD1 might be the D (6 bases). This CDR3 is 13 amino acids long. Germline V gene lookup returns CDR1 SGHRS and CDR2 YFSETQ. V was pared by 3 bases and J by 1 base, with 7 bases between. The complete variable domain, with remaining parts taken from reference TRBV5-1 and TRBJ1-1, reads KAGVTQTPRYLIKTRGQQVTLSCSPISGHRSVSWYQQTPGQGLQFLFEYFSETQRNKGNFPGRFSGRQFSNSRSEMNVSTLELGDSALYLCASSWGQNTEAFFGQGTRLTVV.